The rows below give T cell receptor beta chains drawn from one sample of a study of tumor and adjacent non-tumor tissue in lung cancer. TCRdb fed the multiplex PCR reads into MiXCR, producing one record per CDR3 protein. This sample has 220,000 or so distinct CDR3 sequences, with approximately 74% found just once. Sequenced material: lung tumor tissue. The receptors here all came from a man in his 60s with non-small cell lung cancer. Both conserved end residues are part of each CDR3. D genes are given only for firm matches. Not every row has a clone size; where given, it reads once, few, many or a size class.

d_call: TRBD1; clone_size: many; j_call: TRBJ2-7; v_call: TRBV20-1; cdr3_length: 13; cdr3_nt: TGCAGTGCTACCGGGACAGTCTCCTACGAGCAGTACTTC; cdr3_aa: CSATGTVSYEQYF
d_call: NA; clone_size: NA; j_call: TRBJ1-1; v_call: TRBV7-9; cdr3_length: 15; cdr3_nt: TGTGCCAGCAACTTAACAGGGCCCAGTAGTACTGAAGCTTTCTTT; cdr3_aa: CASNLTGPSSTEAFF
d_call: TRBD1; clone_size: many; j_call: TRBJ1-6; v_call: TRBV12-3/TRBV12-4; cdr3_length: 15; cdr3_nt: TGTGCCAGCAGTTTTTCAGGGGGCCATAATTCACCCCTCCACTTT; cdr3_aa: CASSFSGGHNSPLHF
d_call: NA; clone_size: NA; j_call: TRBJ2-1; v_call: TRBV11-2; cdr3_length: 13; cdr3_nt: TGTGCCAGCGGCTCTACAATTTACAATGAGCAGTTCTTC; cdr3_aa: CASGSTIYNEQFF
d_call: TRBD2; clone_size: NA; j_call: TRBJ2-5; v_call: TRBV20-1; cdr3_length: 19; cdr3_nt: TGCAGTGCTAGAGGTGGCAGAGTCTCTAGCGGGAAGGTTGCAGAGACCCAGTACTTC; cdr3_aa: CSARGGRVSSGKVAETQYF
d_call: NA; clone_size: NA; j_call: TRBJ2-3; v_call: TRBV20-1; cdr3_length: 15; cdr3_nt: TGCAGTGCTAGTATGTGGGGCGCCGGCACAGATACGCAGTATTTT; cdr3_aa: CSASMWGAGTDTQYF
d_call: NA; clone_size: NA; j_call: TRBJ1-5; v_call: TRBV20-1; cdr3_length: 15; cdr3_nt: TGCGGTCTTCAGAGTGCGGAACAGTTCAATCAGCCCCAGCATTTT; cdr3_aa: CGLQSAEQFNQPQHF
d_call: NA; clone_size: NA; j_call: TRBJ1-1; v_call: TRBV20-1; cdr3_length: 13; cdr3_nt: TGCGGTGTTTACAGGGTACGGGAGTCTGAAACTTTCTTT; cdr3_aa: CGVYRVRESETFF
d_call: NA; clone_size: NA; j_call: TRBJ2-3; v_call: TRBV5-4; cdr3_length: 15; cdr3_nt: TGTGCCAACAGCTTTTACAGGATAGGCACAGATACGCAGTATTTT; cdr3_aa: CANSFYRIGTDTQYF
d_call: NA; clone_size: few; j_call: TRBJ1-1; v_call: TRBV20-1; cdr3_length: 15; cdr3_nt: TGCAGTGCTAGAGATGGAGTAAAGATGAACACTGAAGCTTTCTTT; cdr3_aa: CSARDGVKMNTEAFF
d_call: TRBD1; clone_size: NA; j_call: TRBJ2-7; v_call: TRBV6-5; cdr3_length: 15; cdr3_nt: TGTGTCAGCCTCCGAGCAGGGACAGGGCGGAACGAGCAGAACTTC; cdr3_aa: CVSLRAGTGRNEQNF
d_call: NA; clone_size: many; j_call: TRBJ1-1; v_call: TRBV10-2; cdr3_length: 13; cdr3_nt: TGCGCCAGCAGTGGAGGCCGGAACACTGAAGCTTTCTTT; cdr3_aa: CASSGGRNTEAFF
d_call: TRBD1; clone_size: NA; j_call: TRBJ2-7; v_call: TRBV11-2; cdr3_length: 15; cdr3_nt: TGTGCCAGCATGGCCGGGACAGGGAAATCCTACGAGCAGTACTTC; cdr3_aa: CASMAGTGKSYEQYF
d_call: TRBD1; clone_size: many; j_call: TRBJ1-5; v_call: TRBV6-6; cdr3_length: 15; cdr3_nt: TGTGCCAGCAACCCCCGGACAGGGTCAGGACAGCCCCAGCATTTT; cdr3_aa: CASNPRTGSGQPQHF
d_call: NA; clone_size: NA; j_call: TRBJ2-1; v_call: TRBV4-1; cdr3_length: 16; cdr3_nt: TGCGCCAGTAGCCAAGTTATGACCAGTGGGAGGAATGAGCAGTTCTTC; cdr3_aa: CASSQVMTSGRNEQFF
d_call: NA; clone_size: NA; j_call: TRBJ1-1; v_call: TRBV29-1; cdr3_length: 13; cdr3_nt: TGCAGCATTTTTCCCATGGCCAACACTGAAGCTTTCTTT; cdr3_aa: CSIFPMANTEAFF
d_call: TRBD1; clone_size: NA; j_call: TRBJ2-2; v_call: TRBV29-1; cdr3_length: 13; cdr3_nt: TGCAGCAGCCGACAGGGGAATACCGGGGAGCTGTTTTTT; cdr3_aa: CSSRQGNTGELFF
d_call: NA; clone_size: NA; j_call: TRBJ2-4; v_call: TRBV11-3; cdr3_length: 14; cdr3_nt: TGTGCCATCAGCCACCGGGACCCAAAAAACATTCAGTACTTC; cdr3_aa: CAISHRDPKNIQYF
d_call: NA; clone_size: few; j_call: TRBJ1-3; v_call: TRBV12-3/TRBV12-4; cdr3_length: 14; cdr3_nt: TGTGCCAGCGTTGCGGCGGGTCGCGGAAACACCATATATTTT; cdr3_aa: CASVAAGRGNTIYF
d_call: NA; clone_size: NA; j_call: TRBJ2-7; v_call: TRBV4-2; cdr3_length: 16; cdr3_nt: TGTGCCGGCAGCCAAGATTTGGCTAGATATCTTCTCGAGCAGCACTTC; cdr3_aa: CAGSQDLARYLLEQHF
d_call: NA; clone_size: NA; j_call: TRBJ2-1; v_call: TRBV4-1; cdr3_length: 15; cdr3_nt: TGCGCCAGCAGCCAAGGCGTGTGCTCCTACAATGAGCAATTCTTC; cdr3_aa: CASSQGVCSYNEQFF
d_call: TRBD2; clone_size: many; j_call: TRBJ2-1; v_call: TRBV20-1; cdr3_length: 17; cdr3_nt: TGCAGTGCTGGCCCCGGGACTAGCGGGGGGGCTTACTATGAGCAGTTCTTC; cdr3_aa: CSAGPGTSGGAYYEQFF
d_call: NA; clone_size: NA; j_call: TRBJ1-3; v_call: TRBV12-3/TRBV12-4; cdr3_length: 15; cdr3_nt: TGTGCCAGCGCCTCCCGGGCCAACTCTGGAAACACCATATATTTT; cdr3_aa: CASASRANSGNTIYF
d_call: NA; clone_size: NA; j_call: TRBJ2-1; v_call: TRBV20-1; cdr3_length: 14; cdr3_nt: TGCAGTGCTAGAGACATCCAGGGACTCAATGAGCAGTTCTTC; cdr3_aa: CSARDIQGLNEQFF
d_call: TRBD2; clone_size: NA; j_call: TRBJ2-1; v_call: TRBV6-2/TRBV6-3; cdr3_length: 15; cdr3_nt: TGTGCCAGCAGCTCTAGCGGGAAGGTCTACAGTGAGCAGTTCTTC; cdr3_aa: CASSSSGKVYSEQFF
d_call: TRBD1; clone_size: NA; j_call: TRBJ2-2; v_call: TRBV11-2; cdr3_length: 15; cdr3_nt: TGTGCCAGCAGCTTTTGGACAGGGAACACCGGGGAGCCGTTTTTT; cdr3_aa: CASSFWTGNTGEPFF
d_call: TRBD2; clone_size: few; j_call: TRBJ2-5; v_call: TRBV29-1; cdr3_length: 18; cdr3_nt: TGCAGCGTTGAAGATTGGACTAGCGGGGGGGAAGCTCAAGAGACCCAGTACTTC; cdr3_aa: CSVEDWTSGGEAQETQYF
d_call: TRBD1; clone_size: NA; j_call: TRBJ1-4; v_call: TRBV4-3; cdr3_length: 18; cdr3_nt: TGCGCCAGCAGCCTCGGACAGGGGGCCACTCCAACTAATGAAAAACTGTTTTTT; cdr3_aa: CASSLGQGATPTNEKLFF
d_call: NA; clone_size: NA; j_call: TRBJ2-7; v_call: TRBV20-1; cdr3_length: 13; cdr3_nt: TGCAGTGCTTCGACTAGTCTCTTCTACGAGCAGTACTTC; cdr3_aa: CSASTSLFYEQYF
d_call: TRBD1; clone_size: NA; j_call: TRBJ1-1; v_call: TRBV6-1; cdr3_length: 14; cdr3_nt: TGTGCCAGCAGTGCCAGGGGGACGAACACTGAAGCTTTCTTT; cdr3_aa: CASSARGTNTEAFF
d_call: NA; clone_size: NA; j_call: TRBJ2-3; v_call: TRBV12-3/TRBV12-4; cdr3_length: 14; cdr3_nt: TGTGCCCGCAATTCCTCTCGAGGGAGCGGTACGCAGTATTTT; cdr3_aa: CARNSSRGSGTQYF
d_call: NA; clone_size: few; j_call: TRBJ2-5; v_call: TRBV10-1; cdr3_length: 14; cdr3_nt: TGCGCCAGCAGTGATTCGTCAGCCCAAGAGACCCAGTACTTC; cdr3_aa: CASSDSSAQETQYF
d_call: TRBD1; clone_size: NA; j_call: TRBJ2-1; v_call: TRBV2; cdr3_length: 20; cdr3_nt: TGTGCCAGCAGTGGACTTAACAGGGGGCTCGCGGGTAGCTCCTACAATGAGCAGTTCTTC; cdr3_aa: CASSGLNRGLAGSSYNEQFF
d_call: TRBD2; clone_size: NA; j_call: TRBJ2-7; v_call: TRBV11-2; cdr3_length: 15; cdr3_nt: TGTGCCAGCAGCTTAGGACTAGCAGACTCCTACAAGCAGTACTTC; cdr3_aa: CASSLGLADSYKQYF
d_call: NA; clone_size: NA; j_call: TRBJ1-5; v_call: TRBV12-3/TRBV12-4; cdr3_length: 14; cdr3_nt: TGTGCCAGCAGTATAGGACAGAACAATCAGCCCCAGCATTTT; cdr3_aa: CASSIGQNNQPQHF
d_call: TRBD2; clone_size: NA; j_call: TRBJ2-7; v_call: TRBV11-1; cdr3_length: 16; cdr3_nt: TGTGCCAACAGCCCGGGGACTAGCGGGGGGTCAAACGAGCAGTACTTC; cdr3_aa: CANSPGTSGGSNEQYF
d_call: TRBD1; clone_size: NA; j_call: TRBJ1-2; v_call: TRBV11-3; cdr3_length: 14; cdr3_nt: TGTGTAAGCAGCCCAGGGACAGCAAACTATGGCTACACCTTC; cdr3_aa: CVSSPGTANYGYTF
d_call: NA; clone_size: NA; j_call: TRBJ2-6; v_call: TRBV6-2/TRBV6-3; cdr3_length: 12; cdr3_nt: TGTGCCGAAGGGGCTGGGGCCAACGTCCTGACTTTC; cdr3_aa: CAEGAGANVLTF
d_call: TRBD1; clone_size: NA; j_call: TRBJ2-3; v_call: TRBV12-5; cdr3_length: 15; cdr3_nt: TGTGCTAGTGGTTTGCAGCAGGGGGTTGCAGATACGCAGTATTTT; cdr3_aa: CASGLQQGVADTQYF
d_call: NA; clone_size: NA; j_call: TRBJ2-2; v_call: TRBV10-1; cdr3_length: 15; cdr3_nt: TGCGCCAGCAGTGAGAACGGGCAGAACACCGGGGAGCTGTTTTTT; cdr3_aa: CASSENGQNTGELFF
d_call: TRBD2; clone_size: few; j_call: TRBJ2-3; v_call: TRBV6-2/TRBV6-3; cdr3_length: 15; cdr3_nt: TGTGCCAGCAGGAACCTAGCGGACGTAACAGATACGCAGTATTTT; cdr3_aa: CASRNLADVTDTQYF
d_call: NA; clone_size: NA; j_call: TRBJ1-5; v_call: TRBV7-8; cdr3_length: 15; cdr3_nt: TGTGCCAGCAGCTTCGACAGTCAGAGCAATCAGCCCCAGCATTTT; cdr3_aa: CASSFDSQSNQPQHF
d_call: NA; clone_size: NA; j_call: TRBJ2-3; v_call: TRBV5-1; cdr3_length: 16; cdr3_nt: TGCGCCAGCAGCGTGGAGGAGGGAGCCATCACGGGTACGCAGTATTTT; cdr3_aa: CASSVEEGAITGTQYF
d_call: TRBD1; clone_size: NA; j_call: TRBJ1-6; v_call: TRBV20-1; cdr3_length: 16; cdr3_nt: TGCAATGCTAGAGAGGGGTATACAGGGGCCGATCCACCCCTCCACTTT; cdr3_aa: CNAREGYTGADPPLHF
d_call: TRBD1; clone_size: NA; j_call: TRBJ1-2; v_call: TRBV6-5; cdr3_length: 16; cdr3_nt: TGTGCCAGCATCACCGGGGACAGGGGTGTTTTGGGTGGCTACACCTTC; cdr3_aa: CASITGDRGVLGGYTF
d_call: NA; clone_size: NA; j_call: TRBJ1-6; v_call: TRBV6-1; cdr3_length: 15; cdr3_nt: TGTGACAGCAGAGGCGCGGGCAGAAATAATTCACCCCTCCACTTT; cdr3_aa: CDSRGAGRNNSPLHF
d_call: NA; clone_size: NA; j_call: TRBJ1-2; v_call: TRBV4-1; cdr3_length: 15; cdr3_nt: TGCGCCAGCAGCCCTCTAGGGCTCTCCCCGGGTGGCTACACCTTC; cdr3_aa: CASSPLGLSPGGYTF
d_call: NA; clone_size: NA; j_call: TRBJ1-5; v_call: TRBV20-1; cdr3_length: 14; cdr3_nt: TGCAGTGCTATTTCTGGCAGGGTTAATCACCCCCAGCATTTT; cdr3_aa: CSAISGRVNHPQHF
d_call: TRBD2; clone_size: NA; j_call: TRBJ2-4; v_call: TRBV6-6; cdr3_length: 16; cdr3_nt: TGTGGCAGCAGTTACTCACTAGCGGGGGCCAAAAACATTCGGTACTTC; cdr3_aa: CGSSYSLAGAKNIRYF
d_call: TRBD1; clone_size: NA; j_call: TRBJ1-1; v_call: TRBV12-3/TRBV12-4; cdr3_length: 13; cdr3_nt: TGTGCCTACAGGGGACAGTTGAACACTGAAGCTTTCTTT; cdr3_aa: CAYRGQLNTEAFF
d_call: NA; clone_size: NA; j_call: TRBJ2-3; v_call: TRBV12-3/TRBV12-4; cdr3_length: 14; cdr3_nt: TGTGCCAGCATCTCCAGGGAGAGCACAGATACGCAGTATTTT; cdr3_aa: CASISRESTDTQYF
d_call: NA; clone_size: many; j_call: TRBJ2-2; v_call: TRBV6-1; cdr3_length: 13; cdr3_nt: TGTGGGAGCCTACAGAAGAACACCGGGGAGCTGTTTTTT; cdr3_aa: CGSLQKNTGELFF
d_call: TRBD2; clone_size: NA; j_call: TRBJ2-4; v_call: TRBV20-1; cdr3_length: 19; cdr3_nt: TGCAGTGCTAGAGATGGGCTAGCGGCCAACTCCGTAGCCAAAAACATTCAGTACTTC; cdr3_aa: CSARDGLAANSVAKNIQYF
d_call: TRBD2; clone_size: once; j_call: TRBJ2-5; v_call: TRBV6-1; cdr3_length: 13; cdr3_nt: TGTGCCAGCAGACACCCGGGGGGAGAGGCTCAGTGTTTC; cdr3_aa: CASRHPGGEAQCF
d_call: TRBD2; clone_size: NA; j_call: TRBJ2-3; v_call: TRBV11-1; cdr3_length: 15; cdr3_nt: TGTGCCAGCAGCTTCATAGCGGGGACCACAGATACGCAGTATTTT; cdr3_aa: CASSFIAGTTDTQYF